Listed here is a single T cell receptor beta chain. Its matching antigen is unknown. The ends were cut back, 2 bases at V and 4 bases at J, with 17 bases in the middle. CDR1 MDHEN and CDR2 SYDVKM come from the germline V gene. This CDR3 has 16 amino acids. The sample belongs to a study of T cell responses to AZD1222 COVID-19 vaccine. Notes on the study in general: Repertoire samples came only from after the peak T cell response. After two AZD1222 doses, spike-specific TCR breadth and depth rose versus day 0.

Assay used: immunoSEQ multiplex PCR; TCRdb lists only in-frame clones, some missing. The sample lists fewer than 130,000 clones; roughly 90% were seen once. Sequencing used peripheral blood, obtained 28 days after the second AZD1222 dose. This TCR was sampled from an adult who received the AZD1222 COVID-19 vaccine. V usage is TRBV28 and J usage is TRBJ1-2; D ambiguous. The CDR3 reads CASSLEGRFSVYGYTF. In DNA, the CDR3 is TGTGCCAGCAGTTTAGAAGGGCGGTTCTCGGTCTATGGCTACACCTTC.